Listed below are T cell receptor beta chains from one sample, sequenced in a study of T cell responses to AZD1222 COVID-19 vaccine. Sequencing used immunoSEQ multiplex PCR; TCRdb keeps in-frame clones, though not all of them. The table lists 130,000 to 150,000 clones, 91% of them singletons. The input for sequencing was peripheral blood, taken on day 0 of AZD1222 vaccination. These receptors all come from an adult in good health. CDR3s include the opening cysteine and the closing phenylalanine or tryptophan. Fields, in order: J gene, clone size, D gene, V gene, CDR3 DNA, CDR3 protein. The D gene is left open where the match is weak. Only some rows state a clone size, as once, few, many or a class for expanded clones.

>TRBJ1-2|-|TRBD1|TRBV19
TGTGCCAGTAGTACGTGGGACAGAGAGAATGGCTACACCTTC
CASSTWDRENGYTF
>TRBJ2-3|once|-|TRBV12-3/TRBV12-4
TGTGCCAGCAGTGTCACAGATACGCAGTATTTT
CASSVTDTQYF
>TRBJ2-3|once|-|TRBV4-3
TGCGCCAGCAGCCAAGGGGTAGGGCCAGATACGCAGTATTTT
CASSQGVGPDTQYF
>TRBJ2-7|-|-|TRBV4-1
TGCGCCAGCAGCCATAGCAAGGGCTCGTACGAGCAGTACTTC
CASSHSKGSYEQYF
>TRBJ1-5|-|-|TRBV7-9
TGTGCCAGCAGCTTAGGATCCGGAACCCAGGGCAATCAGCCCCAGCATTTT
CASSLGSGTQGNQPQHF
>TRBJ2-2|-|-|TRBV3-1/TRBV3-2
TGTGCCAGCAGCCGAGATGGGAACGGGGAGCTGTTTTTT
CASSRDGNGELFF
>TRBJ1-5|once|-|TRBV6-5
TGTGCCATCCAGGGACCTCCATTCAATCAGCCCCAGCATTTT
CAIQGPPFNQPQHF
>TRBJ1-1|-|-|TRBV29-1
TGCAGCGTCGCCGGAGCACTTTCTGCAAGGGTGATTGAAGCTTTCTTT
CSVAGALSARVIEAFF
>TRBJ1-3|-|-|TRBV12-3/TRBV12-4
TGTGCCAACAGTTTAGGGGCTGGAAACACCATATATTTT
CANSLGAGNTIYF
>TRBJ2-1|-|TRBD2|TRBV2
TGTGCCAGCAGTCCCAGCGGGAGGGCCGGTGAGCAGTTCTTC
CASSPSGRAGEQFF
>TRBJ1-2|-|-|TRBV12-3/TRBV12-4
TGTGCCAGCAGTTCGCGACTTCCGGGCTACACCTTC
CASSSRLPGYTF
>TRBJ1-2|-|-|TRBV6-2/TRBV6-3
TGTGCCAGCAGTTACTCCCACAAACAAACTAACTATGGCTACACCTTC
CASSYSHKQTNYGYTF
>TRBJ2-7|-|-|TRBV9
TGTGCCAGCAGTTATGGGAGCGGCCCCTCCTACGAGCAGTACTTC
CASSYGSGPSYEQYF
>TRBJ1-2|-|TRBD1|TRBV5-6
TGTGCCAGCAGCTTTAGTTGGACAGGGGAGGACACCTTC
CASSFSWTGEDTF
>TRBJ2-1|once|-|TRBV2
TGTGCCAGCAATTCGGCGGGGATTAGGCATGAGCAGTTCTTC
CASNSAGIRHEQFF
>TRBJ2-7|-|-|TRBV6-2/TRBV6-3
TGTGCCAGCAGTTACTCCCAGACCTCCTACGAGCAGTACTTC
CASSYSQTSYEQYF
>TRBJ2-1|-|-|TRBV28
TGTGCCAGCAGTTTAGGCTGGGCACACAATGAGCAGTTCTTC
CASSLGWAHNEQFF